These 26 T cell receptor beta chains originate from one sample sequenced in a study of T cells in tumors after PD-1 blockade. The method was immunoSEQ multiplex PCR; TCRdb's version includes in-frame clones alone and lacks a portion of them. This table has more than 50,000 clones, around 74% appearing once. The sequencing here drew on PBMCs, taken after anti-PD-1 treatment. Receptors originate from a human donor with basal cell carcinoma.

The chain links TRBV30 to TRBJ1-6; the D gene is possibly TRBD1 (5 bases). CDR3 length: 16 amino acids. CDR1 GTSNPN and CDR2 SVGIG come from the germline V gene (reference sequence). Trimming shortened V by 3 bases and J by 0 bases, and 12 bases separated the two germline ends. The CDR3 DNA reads TGTGCCTGGAGACCCCGTGGGGGCTCCTATAATTCACCCCTCCACTTT. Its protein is CAWRPRGGSYNSPLHF.

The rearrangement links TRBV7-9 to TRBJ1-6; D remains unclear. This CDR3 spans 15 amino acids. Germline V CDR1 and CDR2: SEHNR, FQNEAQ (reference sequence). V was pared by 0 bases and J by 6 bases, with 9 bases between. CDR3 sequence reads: CASSLASIGNSPLHF. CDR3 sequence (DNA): TGTGCCAGCAGCTTAGCTAGCATCGGTAATTCACCCCTCCACTTT.

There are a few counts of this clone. The CDR3 DNA follows: TGTGCCAGCAGCAGTGACAGGGCGAACACCGGGGAGCTGTTTTTT. Its protein is CASSSDRANTGELFF. The chain uses TRBV28 and TRBJ2-2, with 7 bases lining up with TRBD1. The CDR3 has 15 amino acids. The ends lost 6 bases at V and 0 bases at J; junction bases unmatched: 4. The germline CDR1 and CDR2 sequences are MDHEN and SYDVKM. Complete variable domain (other parts from reference TRBV28 and TRBJ2-2): DVKVTQSSRYLVKRTGEKVFLECVQDMDHENMFWYRQDPGLGLRLIYFSYDVKMKEKGDIPEGYSVSREKKERFSLILESASTNQTSMYLCASSSDRANTGELFFGEGSRLTVL.

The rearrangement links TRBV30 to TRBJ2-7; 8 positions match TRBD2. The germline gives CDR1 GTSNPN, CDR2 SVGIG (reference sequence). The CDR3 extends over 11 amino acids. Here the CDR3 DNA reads TGTGCGAGCGGGGGAAACTACGAGCAGTACTTC. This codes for CASGGNYEQYF.

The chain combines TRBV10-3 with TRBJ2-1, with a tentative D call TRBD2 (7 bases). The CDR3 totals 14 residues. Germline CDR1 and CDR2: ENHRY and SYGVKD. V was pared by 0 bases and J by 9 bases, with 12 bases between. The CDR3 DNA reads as TGTGCCATCAGTGAGTCGGGGGGGGGCCGTGAGCAGTTCTTC. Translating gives CAISESGGGREQFF.

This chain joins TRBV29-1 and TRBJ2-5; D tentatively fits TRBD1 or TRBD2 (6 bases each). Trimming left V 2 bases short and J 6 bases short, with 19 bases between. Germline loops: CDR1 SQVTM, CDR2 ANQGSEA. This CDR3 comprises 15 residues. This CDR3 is CSVELQGGGLKTQYF. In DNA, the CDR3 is TGCAGCGTTGAATTACAGGGCGGAGGGCTGAAGACCCAGTACTTC.

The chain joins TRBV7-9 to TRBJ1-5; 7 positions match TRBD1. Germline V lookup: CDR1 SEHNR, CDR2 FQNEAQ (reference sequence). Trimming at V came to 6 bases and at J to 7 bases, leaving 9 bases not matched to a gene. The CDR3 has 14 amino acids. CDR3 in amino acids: CASSSDRTMQPQHF. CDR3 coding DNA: TGTGCCAGCAGTTCGGACAGGACGATGCAGCCCCAGCATTTT.

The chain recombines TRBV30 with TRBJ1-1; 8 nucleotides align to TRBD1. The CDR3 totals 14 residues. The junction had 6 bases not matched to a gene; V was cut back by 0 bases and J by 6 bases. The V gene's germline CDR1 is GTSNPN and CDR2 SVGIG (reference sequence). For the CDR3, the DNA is TGTGCCTGGAGTGTCCGACAGGGGAAGTCTGAAGCTTTCTTT. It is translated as CAWSVRQGKSEAFF.

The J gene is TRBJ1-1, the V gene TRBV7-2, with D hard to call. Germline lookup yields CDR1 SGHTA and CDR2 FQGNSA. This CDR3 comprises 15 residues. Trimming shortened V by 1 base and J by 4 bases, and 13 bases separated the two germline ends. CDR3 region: CASSLDVKGGTEAFF. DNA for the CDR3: TGTGCCAGCAGCTTAGATGTCAAGGGCGGCACTGAAGCTTTCTTT.

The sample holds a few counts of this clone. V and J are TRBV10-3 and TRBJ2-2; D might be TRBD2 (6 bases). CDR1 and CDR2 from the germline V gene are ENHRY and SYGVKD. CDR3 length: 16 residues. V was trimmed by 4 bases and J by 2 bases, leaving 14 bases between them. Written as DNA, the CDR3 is TGTGCCATCAGTGCGTTCGGGACTCTTAACACCGGGGAGCTGTTTTTT. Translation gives CAISAFGTLNTGELFF.

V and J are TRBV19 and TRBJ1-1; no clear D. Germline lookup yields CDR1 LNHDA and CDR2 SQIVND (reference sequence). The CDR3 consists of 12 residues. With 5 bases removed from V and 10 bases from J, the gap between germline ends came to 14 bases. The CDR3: CASSVGSTGAFF. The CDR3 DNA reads TGTGCCAGTAGTGTTGGATCTACGGGAGCTTTCTTT.

The CDR3 region has the DNA TGTGCCATCAGTGAGTCAAAACCCGGCAGTACTAACTATGGCTACACCTTC. The encoded protein is CAISESKPGSTNYGYTF. The gene calls are TRBV10-3 and TRBJ1-2; D is ambiguous. In germline, CDR1 is ENHRY, CDR2 SYGVKD. This CDR3 is built from 17 residues. Deletions cut 0 bases from V and 0 bases from J, with 14 bases between.

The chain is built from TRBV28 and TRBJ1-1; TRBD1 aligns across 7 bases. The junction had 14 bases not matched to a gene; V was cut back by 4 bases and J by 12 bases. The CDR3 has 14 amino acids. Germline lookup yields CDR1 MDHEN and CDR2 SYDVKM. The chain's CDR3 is CASSSLRRGPTPFF. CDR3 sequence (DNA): TGTGCCAGCAGTTCCCTTCGTAGGGGGCCCACCCCTTTCTTT.

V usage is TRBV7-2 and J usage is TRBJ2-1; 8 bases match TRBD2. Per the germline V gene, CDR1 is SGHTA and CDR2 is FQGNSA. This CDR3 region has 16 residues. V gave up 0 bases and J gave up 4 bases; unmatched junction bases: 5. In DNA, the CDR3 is TGTGCCAGCAGCTTAGCTCCTGGGACTAGTTACAATGAGCAGTTCTTC. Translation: CASSLAPGTSYNEQFF.

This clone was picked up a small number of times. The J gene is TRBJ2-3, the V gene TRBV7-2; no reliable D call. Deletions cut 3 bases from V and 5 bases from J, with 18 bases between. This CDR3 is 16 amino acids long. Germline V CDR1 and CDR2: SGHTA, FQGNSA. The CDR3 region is CASSFFPGARVDTQYF. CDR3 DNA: TGTGCCAGCAGCTTCTTCCCGGGCGCCCGAGTAGATACGCAGTATTTT.

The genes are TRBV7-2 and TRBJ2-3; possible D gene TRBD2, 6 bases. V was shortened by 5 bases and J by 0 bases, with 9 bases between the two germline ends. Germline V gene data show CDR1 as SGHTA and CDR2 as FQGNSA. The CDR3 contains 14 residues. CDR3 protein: CASSLSGSTDTQYF. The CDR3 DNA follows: TGTGCCAGCAGCCTTAGCGGAAGCACAGATACGCAGTATTTT.

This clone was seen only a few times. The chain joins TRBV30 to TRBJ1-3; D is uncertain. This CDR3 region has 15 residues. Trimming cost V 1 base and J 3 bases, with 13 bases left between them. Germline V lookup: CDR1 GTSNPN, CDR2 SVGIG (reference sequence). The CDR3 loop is CAWSDARTGGNTIYF. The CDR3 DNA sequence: TGTGCCTGGAGTGACGCCAGGACGGGTGGAAACACCATATATTTT.

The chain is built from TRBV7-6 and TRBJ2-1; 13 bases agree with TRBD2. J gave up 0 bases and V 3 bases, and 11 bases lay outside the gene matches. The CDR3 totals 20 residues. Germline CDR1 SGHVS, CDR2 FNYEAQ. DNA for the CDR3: TGTGCCAGCAGCTTTCTACCGACTAGCGGGGGGCAAGGCTCCTACAATGAGCAGTTCTTC. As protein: CASSFLPTSGGQGSYNEQFF.

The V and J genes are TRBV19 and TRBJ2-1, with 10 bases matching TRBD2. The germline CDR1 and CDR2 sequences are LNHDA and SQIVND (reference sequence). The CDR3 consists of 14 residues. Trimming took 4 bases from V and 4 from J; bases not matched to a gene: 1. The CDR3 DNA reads TGTGCCAGTAGTAGAGCGGGGGGGTACAATGAGCAGTTCTTC. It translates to CASSRAGGYNEQFF. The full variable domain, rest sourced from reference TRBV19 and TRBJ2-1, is DGGITQSPKYLFRKEGQNVTLSCEQNLNHDAMYWYRQDPGQGLRLIYYSQIVNDFQKGDIAEGYSVSREKKESFPLTVTSAQKNPTAFYLCASSRAGGYNEQFFGPGTRLTVL.

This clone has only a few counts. The CDR3 region has the DNA TGCGCCAGCAGTCCGGGACAGGGAGGCAATCAGCCCCAGCATTTT. Its protein product is CASSPGQGGNQPQHF. The V and J genes are TRBV5-1 and TRBJ1-5; TRBD1 matches 9 bases. This CDR3 has 15 amino acids. Germline V gives CDR1 SGHRS, CDR2 YFSETQ. J lost 2 bases, V lost 5 bases, and 5 bases had no gene match.

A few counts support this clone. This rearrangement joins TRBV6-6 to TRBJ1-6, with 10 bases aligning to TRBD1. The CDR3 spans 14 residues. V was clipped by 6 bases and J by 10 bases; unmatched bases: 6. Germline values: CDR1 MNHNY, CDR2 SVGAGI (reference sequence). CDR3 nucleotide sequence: TGTGCCAGCAGCATGACAGGGGGCACCTCACCCCTCCACTTT. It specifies CASSMTGGTSPLHF.

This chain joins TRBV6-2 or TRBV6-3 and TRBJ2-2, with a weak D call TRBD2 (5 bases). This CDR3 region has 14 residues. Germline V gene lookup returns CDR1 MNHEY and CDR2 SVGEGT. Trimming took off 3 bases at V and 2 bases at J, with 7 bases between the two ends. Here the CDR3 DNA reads TGTGCCAGCAGTTATAGACTAAACACCGGGGAGCTGTTTTTT. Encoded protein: CASSYRLNTGELFF.

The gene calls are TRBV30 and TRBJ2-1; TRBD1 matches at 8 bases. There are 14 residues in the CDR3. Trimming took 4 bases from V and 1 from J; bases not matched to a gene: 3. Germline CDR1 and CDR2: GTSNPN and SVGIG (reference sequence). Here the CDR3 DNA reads TGTGCCTGGAAGGGACAGGTTTCCTACAATGAGCAGTTCTTC. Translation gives CAWKGQVSYNEQFF. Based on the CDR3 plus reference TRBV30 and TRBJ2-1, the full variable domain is SQTIHQWPATLVQPVGSPLSLECTVEGTSNPNLYWYRQAAGRGLQLLFYSVGIGQISSEVPQNLSASRPQDRQFILSSKKLLLSDSGFYLCAWKGQVSYNEQFFGPGTRLTVL.

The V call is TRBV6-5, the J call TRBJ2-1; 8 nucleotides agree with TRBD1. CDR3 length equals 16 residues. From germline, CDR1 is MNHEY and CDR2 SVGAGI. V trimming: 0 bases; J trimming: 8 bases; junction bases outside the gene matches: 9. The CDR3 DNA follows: TGTGCCAGCAGTTACTCATGGGGGACAGGTTTTGATGAGCAGTTCTTC. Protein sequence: CASSYSWGTGFDEQFF.

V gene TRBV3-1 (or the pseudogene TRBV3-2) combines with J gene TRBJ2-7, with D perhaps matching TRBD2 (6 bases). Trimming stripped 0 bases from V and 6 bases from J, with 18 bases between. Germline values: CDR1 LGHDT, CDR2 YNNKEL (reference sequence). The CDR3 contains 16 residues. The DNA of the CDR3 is TGTGCCAGCAGCCAAGATTCAGGAGTGGGGGGAGGCGAGCAGTACTTC. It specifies CASSQDSGVGGGEQYF.

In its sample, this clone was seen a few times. For the CDR3, the DNA is TGTGCCAGCTCACACACACAGAACACCGGGGAGCTGTTTTTT. This encodes CASSHTQNTGELFF. The gene calls are TRBV18 and TRBJ2-2; the D is unclear. Looked up from germline, CDR1 is KGHSH and CDR2 is LQKENI. The CDR3 contains 14 residues. The V and J ends lost 4 bases and 1 base respectively, with 7 bases between them. Complete variable domain (other parts from reference TRBV18 and TRBJ2-2): NAGVMQNPRHLVRRRGQEARLRCSPMKGHSHVYWYRQLPEEGLKFMVYLQKENIIDESGMPKERFSAEFPKEGPSILRIQQVVRGDSAAYFCASSHTQNTGELFFGEGSRLTVL.